Presented here are 32 T cell receptor beta chains from one specimen sequenced in a study of cytomegalovirus exposure and HLA in healthy donors. Vbeta (60) and Jbeta (13) primers were used in the PCR. Only in-frame clones appear in the TCRdb table, and some are missing; sequencing was by immunoSEQ multiplex PCR. The table records roughly 140,000 clones, around 77% of them present only once. Sequencing was carried out using PBMCs. These receptors originate from a woman aged 50 to 60 in good health and CMV-seronegative.

The rearrangement uses TRBV28 and TRBJ1-5; TRBD1 aligns across 7 bases. From germline, CDR1 is MDHEN and CDR2 SYDVKM. V dropped 5 bases and J dropped 0; count of bases not matched to a gene: 7. CDR3 length: 16 amino acids. Here the CDR3 DNA reads TGTGCCAGCAGTCCTCCGGGACAGCGTAGCAATCAGCCCCAGCATTTT. As protein: CASSPPGQRSNQPQHF.

The chain recombines TRBV7-9 with TRBJ2-7, with 7 bases identical to TRBD2. CDR3 length: 12 residues. V lost 3 bases, J lost 8 bases, and 4 bases stayed unmatched. Germline V gene sequence: CDR1 SEHNR, CDR2 FQNEAQ (reference sequence). CDR3 sequence (DNA): TGTGCCAGCAGCTTGGGGGGGTACCAGCAGTACTTC. Its protein is CASSLGGYQQYF. Filled out from reference TRBV7-9 and TRBJ2-7, the complete variable domain reads DTGVSQNPRHKITKRGQNVTFRCDPISEHNRLYWYRQTLGQGPEFLTYFQNEAQLEKSRLLSDRFSAERPKGSFSTLEIQRTEQGDSAMYLCASSLGGYQQYFGPGTRLTVT.

V is TRBV28 and J is TRBJ2-5; TRBD2 matches at 11 bases. J was trimmed by 0 bases and V by 7 bases; bases with no gene match: 4. Germline V CDR1 and CDR2: MDHEN, SYDVKM. The CDR3 covers 15 residues. The CDR3 is CASNIAGGYQETQYF. Written as DNA, the CDR3 is TGTGCCAGCAACATAGCGGGGGGGTACCAAGAGACCCAGTACTTC.

The chain has TRBV5-1 and TRBJ2-3; a weak D match, TRBD2 (6 bases). This CDR3 has 17 amino acids. V lost 3 bases and J 5 bases, leaving 22 bases between the germline ends. Per germline, CDR1 SGHRS and CDR2 YFSETQ. The CDR3 coding sequence is TGCGCCAGCAGCTCCACTCGGGACTCAGCCAGACGAGATACGCAGTATTTT. It yields the protein CASSSTRDSARRDTQYF.

The V gene is TRBV14, the J gene TRBJ1-5, with TRBD1 identical over 8 bases. The CDR3 is 20 residues long. V lost 6 bases to trimming and J lost 1 base; unmatched junction nucleotides: 20. Germline CDR1 SGHDN, CDR2 FVKESK. This CDR3 is CASRPRPQGAGAGSNQPQHF. CDR3 nucleotide sequence: TGTGCCAGCAGACCTCGGCCCCAGGGGGCAGGGGCGGGAAGCAATCAGCCCCAGCATTTT.

The chain employs TRBV7-9 and TRBJ1-4; 9 nucleotides match TRBD1. Germline lookup yields CDR1 SEHNR and CDR2 FQNEAQ (reference sequence). The trim removed 3 bases at V and 7 bases at J, leaving 12 bases unmatched. The CDR3 runs to 17 residues. The CDR3 spells CASSFSGRDREREKLFF. In DNA, the CDR3 is TGTGCCAGCAGCTTTAGCGGGAGGGACAGGGAGCGTGAAAAACTGTTTTTT. The full variable domain, rest sourced from reference TRBV7-9 and TRBJ1-4, is DTGVSQNPRHKITKRGQNVTFRCDPISEHNRLYWYRQTLGQGPEFLTYFQNEAQLEKSRLLSDRFSAERPKGSFSTLEIQRTEQGDSAMYLCASSFSGRDREREKLFFGSGTQLSVL.

In this sample, this clone turned up a few times. The chain couples TRBV4-1 to TRBJ1-1, with 7 bases fitting TRBD1. CDR1 and CDR2 from the germline V gene are MGHRA and YSYEKL. This CDR3 region has 15 residues. Unmatched junction bases numbered 10, after V lost 7 bases and J lost 2 bases. CDR3 region: CASTPGQAKNTEAFF. In nucleotides, the CDR3 is TGCGCCAGCACCCCTGGACAGGCTAAAAACACTGAAGCTTTCTTT.

This clone was detected once. This chain links TRBV7-6 with TRBJ2-3, with 7 nucleotides matching TRBD2. The germline CDR1 and CDR2 sequences are SGHVS and FNYEAQ. Trimming at V came to 4 bases and at J to 3 bases, leaving 7 bases not matched to a gene. The CDR3 runs 15 residues. The CDR3 coding sequence is TGTGCCAGCAGCTCACCGGGCGGGAGAACAGATACGCAGTATTTT. This encodes CASSSPGGRTDTQYF.

V and J are TRBV7-9 and TRBJ2-1; a possible D gene is TRBD1 (5 bases). CDR3 length: 13 residues. V was cut by 6 bases and J by 9 bases, with 15 bases left in between. Germline CDR1 SEHNR, CDR2 FQNEAQ (reference sequence). The DNA for the CDR3 is TGTGCCAGCAGAGGGCTAGGGGATTCTGAGCAGTTCTTC. Its translation is CASRGLGDSEQFF.

The rearrangement links TRBV19 to TRBJ1-1, with D possibly TRBD1 on 5 matching bases. Trimming cost V 5 bases and J 4 bases, with 11 bases left between them. This CDR3 is built from 13 residues. Germline V gene sequence: CDR1 LNHDA, CDR2 SQIVND (reference sequence). CDR3 protein: CASSGQGGTEAFF. In DNA form, the CDR3 reads TGTGCCAGTAGTGGTCAGGGTGGCACTGAAGCTTTCTTT. Together with reference TRBV19 and TRBJ1-1, the CDR3 gives the full variable domain: DGGITQSPKYLFRKEGQNVTLSCEQNLNHDAMYWYRQDPGQGLRLIYYSQIVNDFQKGDIAEGYSVSREKKESFPLTVTSAQKNPTAFYLCASSGQGGTEAFFGQGTRLTVV.

This clone has only one observation. The gene calls are TRBV5-1 and TRBJ1-1; the match to TRBD1 covers 9 bases. The CDR3 runs 18 residues. CDR1 is SGHRS, CDR2 YFSETQ, per germline. V gave up 0 bases and J gave up 0 bases; unmatched junction bases: 9. As DNA, the CDR3 is TGCGCCAGCAGCTTGGCCGGAGGACAGGGGTCCATGAACACTGAAGCTTTCTTT. Translation: CASSLAGGQGSMNTEAFF.

This chain connects TRBV2 to TRBJ1-2; D may be TRBD1 (6 bases). The CDR3 is 14 residues long. Trimming took off 0 bases at V and 8 bases at J, with 13 bases between the two ends. Germline lookup yields CDR1 SNHLY and CDR2 FYNNEI. The CDR3 region has the DNA TGTGCCAGCAGTGAAGCGTGGGGGCCTAGGGGCTACACCTTC. Protein sequence: CASSEAWGPRGYTF. Using reference TRBV2 and TRBJ1-2 for the parts outside the CDR3, the full variable domain is EPEVTQTPSHQVTQMGQEVILRCVPISNHLYFYWYRQILGQKVEFLVSFYNNEISEKSEIFDDQFSVERPDGSNFTLKIRSTKLEDSAMYFCASSEAWGPRGYTFGSGTRLTVV.

This clone has a handful of counts. This chain connects TRBV2 to TRBJ1-4, with D tentatively TRBD1 (5 bases). This CDR3 is 15 amino acids long. V lost 8 bases and J lost 0, with 13 bases in between. Germline V lookup: CDR1 SNHLY, CDR2 FYNNEI. For the CDR3, the DNA is TGTGCCAGCCGACAGATTATTGCAACTAATGAAAAACTGTTTTTT. Translating it yields CASRQIIATNEKLFF.

This clone was observed a handful of times. The chain couples TRBV7-9 to TRBJ1-1; no clear D gene. The CDR3 runs 13 residues. Germline V gives CDR1 SEHNR, CDR2 FQNEAQ (reference sequence). Trimming pared 5 bases from V and 3 bases from J, leaving 10 bases between. The CDR3 region is CASSRTFDTEAFF. In nucleotides, the CDR3 is TGTGCCAGCAGCCGGACTTTCGACACTGAAGCTTTCTTT.

The chain couples TRBV19 to TRBJ1-5; D call uncertain. This CDR3 spans 15 amino acids. Germline values: CDR1 LNHDA, CDR2 SQIVND (reference sequence). The V and J ends lost 5 bases and 0 bases respectively, with 11 bases between them. The CDR3 sequence: CASSGLRGSNQPQHF. The CDR3 region has the DNA TGTGCCAGTAGTGGCCTCCGGGGTAGCAATCAGCCCCAGCATTTT.

The chain couples TRBV5-4 to TRBJ1-1; TRBD1 might be the D (5 bases). V dropped 5 bases and J dropped 10 bases, with 15 bases sitting between them. The CDR3 extends over 12 amino acids. The germline CDR1 and CDR2 sequences are SGHNT and YYREEE (reference sequence). DNA of the CDR3: TGTGCCAGCAGACGGATGGGGGGGGTAGCTTTCTTT. Amino acids: CASRRMGGVAFF.

This clone has ten or more counts. CDR3 protein: CSVQRGEGPQHF. The CDR3 DNA follows: TGCAGCGTACAACGGGGGGAAGGGCCCCAGCATTTT. The chain has TRBV29-1 and TRBJ1-5; possible D gene TRBD1, 5 bases. Germline loops: CDR1 SQVTM, CDR2 ANQGSEA. V gave up 6 bases and J gave up 9 bases, with 15 bases separating them. The length of the CDR3 is 12 residues.

By share, this clone ranks as medium-sized. CDR3 coding DNA: TGTGCCAGCAGCCAAGCAGGGGGCGAGTACTCTCAGCCCCAGCATTTT. Its protein product is CASSQAGGEYSQPQHF. The chain has TRBV4-2 and TRBJ1-5; the match to TRBD1 covers 8 bases. Germline CDR1 LGHNA, CDR2 YNFKEQ. The trim removed 1 base at V and 6 bases at J, leaving 8 bases unmatched. This CDR3 has 16 residues.

A remark on this clone: Other DNA variants within this sample encode the same CDR3. This chain uses TRBV5-1 with TRBJ2-7, with 7 bases fitting TRBD1. Per the germline V gene, CDR1 is SGHRS and CDR2 is YFSETQ. CDR3 length: 15 amino acids. Trimming removed 0 bases from V and 3 bases from J; junction bases left unmatched: 6. CDR3 nucleotide sequence: TGCGCCAGCAGCTTGGAGGCAGGGGGAAGCTACGAGCAGTACTTC. Protein sequence: CASSLEAGGSYEQYF.

CDR3 sequence: CASSTFSGRANEKLFF. CDR3 in DNA: TGCGCCAGCAGTACGTTTTCAGGGAGGGCTAATGAAAAACTGTTTTTT. The chain joins TRBV5-1 to TRBJ1-4; D might be TRBD1 (5 bases). V lost 5 bases and J 3 bases, leaving 17 bases between the germline ends. CDR1 is SGHRS and CDR2 is YFSETQ in the germline V gene. The CDR3 is made up of 16 amino acids.

This clone was seen only once. The V gene is TRBV10-3, the J gene TRBJ2-1, with 8 bases matching TRBD1. The CDR3 covers 15 residues. J gave up 1 base and V 6 bases, and 5 bases lay outside the gene matches. In germline, CDR1 is ENHRY, CDR2 SYGVKD. The CDR3 DNA sequence: TGTGCCATCAGCGGAGACAGGGGATCCTACAATGAGCAGTTCTTC. Encoded protein: CAISGDRGSYNEQFF.

The genes are TRBV5-1 and TRBJ2-5, with D tentatively TRBD2 (5 bases). The germline CDR1 and CDR2 sequences are SGHRS and YFSETQ. The CDR3 is 15 amino acids. Deletions cut 1 base from V and 3 bases from J, with 13 bases between. CDR3 residues: CASSLLPGWEETQYF. The CDR3 coding sequence is TGCGCCAGCAGCTTGCTCCCGGGGTGGGAAGAGACCCAGTACTTC. The full variable domain, its missing parts supplied by reference TRBV5-1 and TRBJ2-5, is KAGVTQTPRYLIKTRGQQVTLSCSPISGHRSVSWYQQTPGQGLQFLFEYFSETQRNKGNFPGRFSGRQFSNSRSEMNVSTLELGDSALYLCASSLLPGWEETQYFGPGTRLLVL.

V is TRBV29-1 and J is TRBJ1-2, with 8 nucleotides matching TRBD1. The J segment lost 8 bases and the V segment lost 5 bases, leaving 10 bases of the junction unmatched. The CDR3 is made up of 13 amino acids. The germline V gene encodes CDR1 SQVTM and CDR2 ANQGSEA. CDR3 in DNA: TGCAGCGTTTCCGACAGGGGAGAAATAGGCTACACCTTC. Protein: CSVSDRGEIGYTF.

V usage is TRBV7-6 and J usage is TRBJ1-3; 7 nucleotides match TRBD1. Trimming at V came to 3 bases and at J to 0 bases, leaving 14 bases not matched to a gene. This CDR3 is built from 19 residues. Germline V CDR1 and CDR2: SGHVS, FNYEAQ. CDR3 loop: CASSFIPSLGGRSGNTIYF. Written as DNA, the CDR3 is TGTGCCAGCAGCTTTATCCCCTCCCTAGGGGGCCGCTCTGGAAACACCATATATTTT.

This chain joins TRBV5-8 and TRBJ2-1; 10 bases match TRBD1. Germline V lookup: CDR1 SGHTS, CDR2 YDEGEE. This CDR3 is built from 14 residues. With 3 bases clipped from V and 7 bases from J, the junction kept 4 bases outside the gene matches. For the CDR3, the DNA is TGTGCCAGCAGCTCGGGACAGGGGATAAATGAGCAGTTCTTC. It codes for CASSSGQGINEQFF.

The genes are TRBV7-2 and TRBJ1-2; TRBD1 might be the D (5 bases). Germline CDR1 is SGHTA and CDR2 is FQGNSA. The germline V and J ends were trimmed by 1 base and 13 bases, with 19 bases remaining between them. The CDR3 is 14 residues long. The CDR3 sequence is CASSLDSAGTNPTF. Here the CDR3 DNA reads TGTGCCAGCAGCTTAGACTCGGCAGGGACTAATCCCACCTTC.

The rearrangement joins TRBV7-2 to TRBJ1-2, with D perhaps matching TRBD1 (6 bases). With 2 bases removed from V and 8 bases from J, the gap between germline ends came to 18 bases. In germline, CDR1 is SGHTA, CDR2 FQGNSA. This CDR3 region has 15 residues. The DNA of the CDR3 is TGTGCCAGCAGCTTATGGGGGCCTCCTACGGACGGCTACACCTTC. It codes for CASSLWGPPTDGYTF.

This chain links TRBV6-1 with TRBJ1-2; TRBD1 matches 8 bases. Trimming cost V 6 bases and J 0 bases; bases outside gene matches: 3. From germline, CDR1 is MNHNS and CDR2 SASEGT. The CDR3 spans 14 residues. DNA of the CDR3: TGTGCCAGCAGAACAGGGGGATCTAACTATGGCTACACCTTC. Amino acids: CASRTGGSNYGYTF.

This chain joins TRBV20-1 and TRBJ1-2; 7 bases agree with TRBD1. Germline V gene lookup returns CDR1 DFQATT and CDR2 SNEGSKA (reference sequence). The V gene end was trimmed by 6 bases and the J gene end by 6 bases; junction bases not matched to a gene: 1. This CDR3 is 10 amino acids long. Written as DNA, the CDR3 is TGCAGTGCACAGGGGAATGGCTACACCTTC. Amino acid sequence: CSAQGNGYTF.

The chain couples TRBV5-1 to TRBJ1-6; 7 positions match TRBD1. V shed 6 bases, J shed 10 bases, and the junction held 10 bases outside the gene matches. The CDR3 is 14 amino acids. Germline V gene data show CDR1 as SGHRS and CDR2 as YFSETQ. The CDR3 protein is CASTSGGGTSPLHF. CDR3 nucleotide sequence: TGCGCCAGCACCTCGGGAGGGGGCACCTCACCCCTCCACTTT.

Ten or more counts support this clone. The rearrangement joins TRBV6-4 to TRBJ2-1, with a possible D match to TRBD2 (6 bases). Trimming left V 5 bases short and J 6 bases short, with 14 bases between. CDR1 and CDR2 (germline): MRHNA, SNTAGT. CDR3 length: 14 residues. The DNA for the CDR3 is TGTGCCAGCAGTTCTGGCACAGCGGGCAATGAGCAGTTCTTC. Its protein is CASSSGTAGNEQFF.

This clone was detected only once. The gene calls are TRBV29-1 and TRBJ1-3; D may be TRBD1 (6 bases). V was pared by 7 bases and J by 0 bases, with 10 bases between. This CDR3 spans 13 amino acids. Germline V CDR1 and CDR2: SQVTM, ANQGSEA. CDR3 DNA sequence: TGCAGCGCCTCAGGGGACTCTGGAAACACCATATATTTT. This gives the protein CSASGDSGNTIYF.